Below, 21 T cell receptor beta chains from the same sample are listed, as sequenced in a study of T cell changes during pregnancy in multiple sclerosis. Method: immunoSEQ multiplex PCR; TCRdb's copy keeps in-frame clones and lacks some. Of about 69,000 clones in the sample, around 92% are singletons; the top ten hold less than 2%. The sample was peripheral blood, taken in the third trimester of pregnancy. The receptors here all came from a female donor in good health, enrolled as a control in a pregnancy study.

V and J are TRBV7-8 and TRBJ1-5, with a weak D call TRBD1 (5 bases). Germline V gene data show CDR1 as SGHVS and CDR2 as FQNEAQ. This CDR3 is 15 amino acids long. The V end lost 2 bases, the J end lost 6 bases, and 14 bases lay between the germline ends. The CDR3 sequence is CASSLQGGPGQPQHF. CDR3 coding DNA: TGTGCCAGCAGCTTACAGGGAGGGCCCGGTCAGCCCCAGCATTTT.

This chain connects TRBV6-1 to TRBJ1-2; TRBD1 agrees at 9 bases. The CDR3 contains 14 residues. The trim removed 5 bases at V and 6 bases at J, leaving 7 bases unmatched. Germline CDR1 MNHNS, CDR2 SASEGT. CDR3 sequence: CASSPLTGGDGYTF. CDR3 bases: TGTGCCAGCAGTCCCTTGACAGGGGGAGATGGCTACACCTTC.

The chain carries TRBV2 and TRBJ1-4; 8 nucleotides match TRBD1. The CDR3 has 13 residues. J was trimmed by 10 bases and V by 11 bases; bases with no gene match: 12. The germline V gene has CDR1 SNHLY and CDR2 FYNNEI. CDR3 in DNA: TGTGCCGGAACGATGGACAGGGATAGAAAACTGTTTTTT. Protein sequence: CAGTMDRDRKLFF.

The V call is TRBV7-9, the J call TRBJ2-7, with D tentatively TRBD1 (6 bases). The CDR3 consists of 15 residues. Germline V lookup: CDR1 SEHNR, CDR2 FQNEAQ (reference sequence). Trimming left V 5 bases short and J 0 bases short, with 14 bases between. In nucleotides, the CDR3 is TGTGCCAGCAGCCCCAGGGGTAAGGGCTCCTACGAGCAGTACTTC. Translating gives CASSPRGKGSYEQYF.

The V and J genes are TRBV2 and TRBJ1-5; unclear D gene. The V gene's germline CDR1 is SNHLY and CDR2 FYNNEI. CDR3 size: 12 residues. The ends were cut back, 9 bases at V and 6 bases at J, with 12 bases in the middle. CDR3 sequence (DNA): TGTGCCAGTAACCTACGGGGTCAGCCCCAGCATTTT. Translation: CASNLRGQPQHF. Full variable domain (rest looked up from reference TRBV2 and TRBJ1-5): EPEVTQTPSHQVTQMGQEVILRCVPISNHLYFYWYRQILGQKVEFLVSFYNNEISEKSEIFDDQFSVERPDGSNFTLKIRSTKLEDSAMYFCASNLRGQPQHFGDGTRLSIL.

This chain joins TRBV5-6 and TRBJ2-3; 12 bases line up with TRBD2. Per germline, CDR1 SGHDT and CDR2 YYEEEE. This CDR3 has 19 amino acids. The V segment lost 3 bases and the J segment 8 bases; nucleotides outside the gene matches: 19. CDR3 in amino acids: CASSSGLAGSRVGVLTQYF. CDR3 bases: TGTGCCAGCAGCTCCGGACTAGCGGGGAGTCGAGTTGGAGTTCTTACGCAGTATTTT.

The chain links TRBV10-3 to TRBJ2-3, with D maybe TRBD2 (6 bases). V lost 10 bases and J lost 6, with 14 bases in between. The CDR3 runs 12 residues. Germline CDR1 and CDR2: ENHRY and SYGVKD. The CDR3 DNA follows: TGTGCCACGCGCCGGGACTTTGATACGCAGTATTTT. Translated, it gives CATRRDFDTQYF.

The chain links TRBV29-1 to TRBJ1-5, with TRBD1 as a possible D gene (6 bases). The CDR3 is 16 residues long. Germline V gives CDR1 SQVTM, CDR2 ANQGSEA. Trimming shortened V by 4 bases and J by 1 base, and 17 bases separated the two germline ends. The chain's CDR3 is CSVVYVGGSSNQPQHF. The CDR3, as DNA: TGCAGCGTTGTTTATGTTGGGGGCAGCAGCAATCAGCCCCAGCATTTT.

The chain has TRBV7-3 and TRBJ2-1; 8 positions agree with TRBD2. CDR3 length: 15 residues. The germline V gene encodes CDR1 SGHTA and CDR2 FQGTGA. J was trimmed by 11 bases and V by 2 bases; bases with no gene match: 11. CDR3 in DNA: TGTGCCAGCAGCTTAGCGGGGGGCCCCGCGAAAAAGCAGTTCTTC. Translated, it gives CASSLAGGPAKKQFF.

The V gene is TRBV7-6, the J gene TRBJ2-5, with 7 bases identical to TRBD1. V trimming: 4 bases; J trimming: 1 base; junction bases outside the gene matches: 3. The CDR3 length is 14 residues. Germline V gene data show CDR1 as SGHVS and CDR2 as FNYEAQ. The CDR3 loop is CASSSGQVQETQYF. The CDR3 DNA sequence: TGTGCCAGCAGCTCCGGACAGGTCCAAGAGACCCAGTACTTC.

This clone was observed once. V is TRBV30 and J is TRBJ1-3; a weak D match, TRBD1 (6 bases). Trimming cost V 3 bases and J 6 bases, with 18 bases left between them. Per germline, CDR1 GTSNPN and CDR2 SVGIG (reference sequence). The CDR3 loop spans 15 amino acids. CDR3 sequence: CAWSPGGLGENTIYF. In DNA, the CDR3 is TGTGCCTGGAGCCCCGGGGGGCTGGGAGAAAACACCATATATTTT.

The V call is TRBV29-1, the J call TRBJ2-4, with D perhaps matching TRBD2 (5 bases). Germline V gene data show CDR1 as SQVTM and CDR2 as ANQGSEA. The CDR3 has 14 residues. The V end lost 5 bases, the J end lost 3 bases, and 14 bases lay between the germline ends. CDR3 amino acids: CSVIGRRGKNIQYF. The CDR3, as DNA: TGCAGCGTTATTGGCCGCCGGGGCAAAAACATTCAGTACTTC.

V and J are TRBV7-9 and TRBJ2-1, with a tentative D call TRBD2 (6 bases). This CDR3 has 15 residues. Germline assignment: CDR1 SEHNR and CDR2 FQNEAQ (reference sequence). Trimming shortened V by 5 bases and J by 7 bases, and 18 bases separated the two germline ends. The CDR3 bases are TGTGCCAGCAGCCCACAGGAGGGCCCCTGGAATGAGCAGTTCTTC. Amino acid sequence: CASSPQEGPWNEQFF.

Concerning this clone: One end of the junction varies from germline; a read error may be responsible. This chain joins TRBV7-8 and TRBJ2-3, with no clear D. This CDR3 comprises 15 residues. Germline V gene sequence: CDR1 SGHVS, CDR2 FQNEAQ. The CDR3 nucleotides read TGTGCCAGCAGCCTACTCGGCAAAGACACATATACGCAGTATTTT. Its translation is CASSLLGKDTYTQYF.

The chain employs TRBV5-8 and TRBJ2-5; maybe TRBD1 (6 bases). With 3 bases removed from V and 1 base from J, the gap between germline ends came to 10 bases. The germline gives CDR1 SGHTS, CDR2 YDEGEE. There are 14 residues in the CDR3. The CDR3: CASSSTTGQETQYF. CDR3 DNA: TGTGCCAGCAGCTCCACGACAGGCCAAGAGACCCAGTACTTC.

The V call is TRBV19, the J call TRBJ1-1, with D tentatively TRBD1 (5 bases). CDR3 length: 14 residues. Germline values: CDR1 LNHDA, CDR2 SQIVND (reference sequence). The V gene lost 3 bases and the J gene lost 3 bases, with 11 bases spanning the gap. Here the CDR3 reads CASSMAGRDTEAFF. DNA of the CDR3: TGTGCCAGTAGTATGGCGGGGCGCGACACTGAAGCTTTCTTT.

This chain connects TRBV5-4 to TRBJ1-6, with a possible D match to TRBD1 (6 bases). V was clipped by 2 bases and J by 9 bases, with 15 bases between them. This CDR3 contains 15 residues. Germline V lookup: CDR1 SGHNT, CDR2 YYREEE (reference sequence). CDR3 nucleotides: TGTGCCAGCAGCTTTAACAGGGTCCAAGGTTCACCCCTCCACTTT. It is translated as CASSFNRVQGSPLHF.

This clone was picked up one time. The chain has TRBV27 and TRBJ1-5; D call uncertain. CDR3 size: 13 residues. The germline V gene encodes CDR1 MNHEY and CDR2 SMNVEV (reference sequence). Trimming took 5 bases from V and 7 from J, leaving 12 bases between them. DNA for the CDR3: TGTGCCAGCAGTGGGGTTGAGGGACAGCCCCAGCATTTT. This sequence encodes CASSGVEGQPQHF.

The V and J genes are TRBV27 and TRBJ2-3, with D perhaps TRBD1 (6 bases). The germline V gene encodes CDR1 MNHEY and CDR2 SMNVEV (reference sequence). The CDR3 sequence is 16 residues long. The V and J ends lost 5 bases and 3 bases respectively, with 18 bases between them. CDR3 sequence reads: CASSPTGALGTDTQYF. CDR3 nucleotides: TGTGCCAGCAGTCCGACAGGTGCCCTGGGGACAGATACGCAGTATTTT.

V is TRBV21-1 and J is TRBJ2-7; the table's TRBD1 call for D was not verified on the DNA. TRBV21-1 constitutes a pseudogene. CDR3 length equals 18 residues. The CDR3 DNA reads as TGTGCCAGCAGCATGTCAGCACAGGGTAGGTCGATACAGAACGAGCAGTACTTC. Protein product: CASSMSAQGRSIQNEQYF.

The chain links TRBV9 to TRBJ1-1; D is uncertain. Germline CDR1 SGDLS, CDR2 YYNGEE. This CDR3 comprises 15 residues. Trimming left V 0 bases short and J 0 bases short, with 9 bases between. The DNA for the CDR3 is TGTGCCAGCAGCGTAGACCCAGTTTTGAACACTGAAGCTTTCTTT. Its protein is CASSVDPVLNTEAFF.